The 21 T cell receptor beta chains below come from one sample, sequenced in a study of siplizumab effects on memory and regulatory T cells. Some clones are missing from TCRdb's copy, which holds only in-frame ones; the method was immunoSEQ multiplex PCR. The sample lists over 100,000 clones, 93% occurring once. The sequencing input was Tregs sorted from blood. The receptor set was obtained from a human donor in good health.

The chain recombines TRBV11-2 with TRBJ2-1; D tentatively reads TRBD1 or TRBD2 (5 bases each). This CDR3 is 11 amino acids long. Trimming took off 4 bases at V and 7 bases at J, with 5 bases between the two ends. Germline assignment: CDR1 SGHAT and CDR2 FQNNGV. In nucleotides, the CDR3 is TGTGCCAGCAGCTGGGGGAATGAGCAGTTCTTC. This encodes CASSWGNEQFF.

This clone occurred once. An end of the junction differs from the germline gene, which may be a read error. Other nucleotide sequences from this sample produce the same CDR3. This chain links TRBV9 with TRBJ2-7, with 8 nucleotides matching TRBD1. The CDR3 is 15 amino acids. Germline CDR1 and CDR2: SGDLS and YYNGEE. CDR3 bases: TGTGCCAGCAGTGTAGCTTGGGGACAGGCCTACGAGCAGTACTTC. Encoded protein: CASSVAWGQAYEQYF.

This chain uses TRBV11-2 with TRBJ2-5; possibly TRBD1 for D (7 bases). V was clipped by 0 bases and J by 2 bases, with 10 bases between them. The CDR3 sequence is 15 residues long. Germline V gene sequence: CDR1 SGHAT, CDR2 FQNNGV. CDR3 bases: TGTGCCAGCAGCTTAGAGCGGGGACAGCAAGAGACCCAGTACTTC. Protein product: CASSLERGQQETQYF.

V usage is TRBV10-3 and J usage is TRBJ2-4, with 9 bases aligning to TRBD2. The junction had 10 bases not matched to a gene; V was cut back by 8 bases and J by 8 bases. Germline CDR1 and CDR2: ENHRY and SYGVKD. The CDR3 extends over 14 amino acids. In DNA form, the CDR3 reads TGTGCCATCGGACGCGGGGGGGTTGGTGACATTCAGTACTTC. Protein: CAIGRGGVGDIQYF.

The rearrangement joins TRBV11-3 to TRBJ2-7; TRBD2 matches 8 bases. Trimming took 1 base from V and 6 from J; bases not matched to a gene: 8. In germline, CDR1 is SGHNT, CDR2 YENEEA. This CDR3 spans 15 amino acids. The chain's CDR3 is CASSLGGTSVGEQYF. DNA of the CDR3: TGTGCCAGCAGCTTAGGAGGGACTAGTGTCGGCGAGCAGTACTTC.

The chain is built from TRBV27 and TRBJ1-5, with unresolved D. V lost 3 bases, J lost 4 bases, and 7 bases lay in between. CDR1 and CDR2 (germline): MNHEY, SMNVEV (reference sequence). The CDR3 runs 13 residues. The CDR3 DNA sequence: TGTGCCAGCAGTTTGAGGAGAAATCAGCCCCAGCATTTT. This encodes CASSLRRNQPQHF.

CDR3 bases: TGCGCCAGCAACCGGGAGCCCGCGGAGACCCAGTACTTC. This sequence encodes CASNREPAETQYF. The V call is TRBV5-1, the J call TRBJ2-5; weak D call: TRBD2 (6 bases). The CDR3 extends over 13 amino acids. Germline-derived CDR1 and CDR2 are SGHRS and YFSETQ. Deletions cut 6 bases from V and 5 bases from J, with 14 bases between.

The CDR3 DNA reads TGTGCCAGCAGCCGAGGGGAGACCCAGTACTTC. Its protein is CASSRGETQYF. The chain combines TRBV14 with TRBJ2-5; D may be TRBD2 (5 bases). Germline assignment: CDR1 SGHDN and CDR2 FVKESK. V lost 4 bases and J 5 bases, leaving 5 bases between the germline ends. This CDR3 is 11 amino acids long.

This clone was recorded once. The chain is built from TRBV5-1 and TRBJ1-1; D gene ambiguous. This CDR3 is built from 14 residues. V was shortened by 1 base and J by 2 bases, with 9 bases between the two germline ends. Germline V gene sequence: CDR1 SGHRS, CDR2 YFSETQ. CDR3 coding DNA: TGCGCCAGCAGCTTGTTAGGTCCCAACACTGAAGCTTTCTTT. It translates to CASSLLGPNTEAFF.

The chain is built from TRBV2 and TRBJ1-5; D ambiguous. Germline CDR1 and CDR2: SNHLY and FYNNEI. V lost 6 bases and J lost 0, with 9 bases in between. The CDR3 extends over 14 amino acids. The CDR3 is CASRMRYSNQPQHF. As DNA, the CDR3 is TGTGCCAGCAGGATGAGATATAGCAATCAGCCCCAGCATTTT.

This clone was seen just once. V gene TRBV7-8 combines with J gene TRBJ1-5; 7 bases map to TRBD1. The ends lost 6 bases at V and 6 bases at J; junction bases unmatched: 8. This CDR3 has 14 amino acids. The germline V gene has CDR1 SGHVS and CDR2 FQNEAQ. CDR3 nucleotides: TGTGCCAGCAGTCTGACAGGGAAGATTCAGCCCCAGCATTTT. Its translation: CASSLTGKIQPQHF.

Here the CDR3 reads CASSPGSVANTEAFF. As DNA, the CDR3 is TGTGCCAGCAGCCCTGGGTCAGTAGCGAACACTGAAGCTTTCTTT. This chain joins TRBV11-2 and TRBJ1-1; D unclear. Trimming stripped 5 bases from V and 1 base from J, with 14 bases between. Germline V lookup: CDR1 SGHAT, CDR2 FQNNGV. CDR3 size: 15 residues.

This rearrangement joins TRBV7-9 to TRBJ1-2; 7 bases are shared with TRBD1. V lost 5 bases, J lost 0 bases, and 6 bases stayed unmatched. The CDR3 contains 15 residues. Germline values: CDR1 SEHNR, CDR2 FQNEAQ (reference sequence). In nucleotides, the CDR3 is TGTGCCAGCAGCCCCGGGACAGCAACTAACTATGGCTACACCTTC. It yields the protein CASSPGTATNYGYTF. The complete variable domain, with remaining parts taken from reference TRBV7-9 and TRBJ1-2, reads DTGVSQNPRHKITKRGQNVTFRCDPISEHNRLYWYRQTLGQGPEFLTYFQNEAQLEKSRLLSDRFSAERPKGSFSTLEIQRTEQGDSAMYLCASSPGTATNYGYTFGSGTRLTVV.

The chain links TRBV14 to TRBJ2-3; TRBD2 matches at 10 bases. The germline CDR1 and CDR2 sequences are SGHDN and FVKESK. V lost 5 bases and J lost 1; bases outside the gene matches: 12. The CDR3 sequence is 18 residues long. This CDR3 reads CASSSWTSGYLGTDTQYF. CDR3 DNA sequence: TGTGCCAGCAGCTCATGGACTAGCGGATACCTCGGCACAGATACGCAGTATTTT.

This chain links TRBV7-3 with TRBJ2-1; D unclear. Trimming shortened V by 3 bases and J by 6 bases, and 12 bases separated the two germline ends. The CDR3 has 14 amino acids. Germline loops: CDR1 SGHTA, CDR2 FQGTGA. The CDR3 here is CASSFRPGGNEQFF. The CDR3 DNA sequence: TGTGCCAGCAGCTTCCGACCCGGTGGCAATGAGCAGTTCTTC.

This chain joins TRBV5-1 and TRBJ2-7; D not resolved. This CDR3 is built from 13 residues. Germline lookup yields CDR1 SGHRS and CDR2 YFSETQ. The germline V and J ends were trimmed by 0 bases and 5 bases, with 9 bases remaining between them. CDR3 nucleotide sequence: TGCGCCAGCAGCTTGGTCACCGTTGACGAGCAGTACTTC. Residues: CASSLVTVDEQYF.

The V and J genes are TRBV7-2 and TRBJ1-2; D unresolved. Germline CDR1 reads SGHTA; CDR2 reads FQGNSA. The germline V and J ends were trimmed by 5 bases and 3 bases, with 19 bases remaining between them. The CDR3 totals 16 residues. CDR3 sequence: CASSRTGVGSHYGYTF. The CDR3 coding sequence is TGTGCCAGCAGCCGCACGGGCGTGGGCTCTCACTATGGCTACACCTTC.

The chain carries TRBV19 and TRBJ2-1, with 14 nucleotides matching TRBD2. Looked up from germline, CDR1 is LNHDA and CDR2 is SQIVND (reference sequence). The CDR3 extends over 14 amino acids. J lost 7 bases, V lost 11 bases, and 7 bases had no gene match. The CDR3 here is CAGSGTSGRNEQFF. In DNA form, the CDR3 reads TGTGCCGGATCCGGGACTAGCGGGAGAAATGAGCAGTTCTTC.

This chain uses TRBV10-3 with TRBJ1-1, with D perhaps matching TRBD1 (5 bases). Germline CDR1 and CDR2: ENHRY and SYGVKD. V was trimmed by 6 bases and J by 5 bases, leaving 16 bases between them. This CDR3 has 14 amino acids. The CDR3 DNA reads as TGTGCCATCAGCGGTTTAGGGGATATGACTGAAGCTTTCTTT. Translated, it gives CAISGLGDMTEAFF.

The chain's CDR3 is CASSLLAADYNEQFF. CDR3 DNA: TGCGCCAGCAGCTTGTTGGCTGCTGATTACAATGAGCAGTTCTTC. The rearrangement joins TRBV5-1 to TRBJ2-1; D is unclear. The CDR3 sequence is 15 residues long. The germline V gene encodes CDR1 SGHRS and CDR2 YFSETQ. The V gene lost 1 base and the J gene lost 4 bases, with 12 bases spanning the gap.

As regards this clone: This same CDR3 is encoded by further DNA sequences in the sample. The chain employs TRBV18 and TRBJ1-3, with no clear D. V gave up 2 bases and J gave up 0 bases, with 2 bases separating them. CDR3 size: 13 residues. In germline, CDR1 is KGHSH, CDR2 LQKENI. CDR3 sequence: CASSPDSGNTIYF. The CDR3 coding sequence is TGTGCCAGCTCACCAGACTCTGGAAACACCATATATTTT.